The 31 T cell receptor beta chains in this list originate from one sample, sequenced in a study of coeliac disease. Sequencing was performed with immunoSEQ multiplex PCR; in TCRdb, only in-frame clones are kept and a portion is missing. The data show thousands of clones, approximately 63% seen once. The sequenced sample was intraepithelial lymphocytes from the gut. Receptors were obtained from a man younger than 35 with celiac disease on a gluten-free diet.

In this sample, this clone turned up a few times. The V and J genes are TRBV6-5 and TRBJ1-2, with TRBD1 as a possible D gene (6 bases). Deletions cut 6 bases from V and 8 bases from J, with 16 bases between. The CDR3 extends over 13 amino acids. Germline CDR1 reads MNHEY; CDR2 reads SVGAGI. This CDR3 reads CASRTAGTQGYTF. CDR3 nucleotide sequence: TGTGCCAGCAGGACCGCCGGGACACAAGGCTACACCTTC.

The V call is TRBV28, the J call TRBJ1-2, with a weak D call TRBD1 (5 bases). CDR1 MDHEN and CDR2 SYDVKM come from the germline V gene. The CDR3 has 12 residues. V was pared by 11 bases and J by 4 bases, with 14 bases between. The CDR3 DNA sequence: TGTGCCGGGGAGGGGCCAGCCTATGGCTACACCTTC. This gives the protein CAGEGPAYGYTF.

This chain links TRBV5-6 with TRBJ1-1, with D unresolved. Trimming removed 2 bases from V and 5 bases from J, with 16 bases in between. The germline V gene has CDR1 SGHDT and CDR2 YYEEEE. The CDR3 sequence is 15 residues long. CDR3 amino acids: CASSFRYRWETEAFF. DNA of the CDR3: TGTGCCAGCAGCTTTAGATATAGGTGGGAGACTGAAGCTTTCTTT.

This sequence joins TRBV19 and TRBJ2-2; TRBD1 aligns across 7 bases. V dropped 7 bases and J dropped 4; count of bases not matched to a gene: 6. The length of the CDR3 is 14 residues. The germline V gene encodes CDR1 LNHDA and CDR2 SQIVND (reference sequence). The CDR3 loop is CASTPTGATGELFF. CDR3 nucleotides: TGTGCCAGTACCCCCACAGGGGCCACCGGGGAGCTGTTTTTT. Using reference TRBV19 and TRBJ2-2 for the parts outside the CDR3, the full variable domain is DGGITQSPKYLFRKEGQNVTLSCEQNLNHDAMYWYRQDPGQGLRLIYYSQIVNDFQKGDIAEGYSVSREKKESFPLTVTSAQKNPTAFYLCASTPTGATGELFFGEGSRLTVL.

This chain joins TRBV7-2 and TRBJ2-3, with D possibly being TRBD2 (7 bases). Germline-derived CDR1 and CDR2 are SGHTA and FQGNSA. CDR3 size: 15 residues. The V end lost 3 bases, the J end lost 4 bases, and 14 bases lay between the germline ends. The CDR3 region is CASSFMKGGADTQYF. DNA of the CDR3: TGTGCCAGCAGCTTCATGAAGGGGGGGGCAGATACGCAGTATTTT.

CDR3 residues: CASSPNRVQYF. The CDR3 DNA reads TGTGCCAGCAGCCCCAACAGGGTTCAGTACTTC. V is TRBV7-9 and J is TRBJ2-4; perhaps TRBD1 as D (6 bases). Germline V gives CDR1 SEHNR, CDR2 FQNEAQ (reference sequence). The CDR3 consists of 11 residues. The ends were cut back, 5 bases at V and 11 bases at J, with 10 bases in the middle.

This clone qualifies as medium-sized. This chain joins TRBV6-5 and TRBJ1-5; 8 bases match TRBD1. Germline V gene lookup returns CDR1 MNHEY and CDR2 SVGAGI. V lost 8 bases to trimming and J lost 4 bases; unmatched junction nucleotides: 7. The CDR3 has 14 residues. The chain's CDR3 is CASGYRGTNQPQHF. CDR3 in DNA: TGTGCCAGCGGATACAGGGGGACGAATCAGCCCCAGCATTTT.

By sample fraction, this clone is large (0.1 to 1%). The J gene is TRBJ2-7, the V gene TRBV9; D is perhaps TRBD2 (6 bases). The CDR3 totals 14 residues. With 1 base removed from V and 3 bases from J, the gap between germline ends came to 11 bases. Germline V gives CDR1 SGDLS, CDR2 YYNGEE. The CDR3 DNA reads TGTGCCAGCAGCGTATACCGGGACTTCTACGAGCAGTACTTC. It codes for CASSVYRDFYEQYF.

The rearrangement uses TRBV11-2 and TRBJ2-2, with 8 positions matching TRBD1. CDR1 is SGHAT, CDR2 FQNNGV, per germline. J gave up 1 base and V 4 bases, and 2 bases lay outside the gene matches. The CDR3 runs to 15 residues. As DNA, the CDR3 is TGTGCCAGCAGCTACGGGACAGGGAACACCGGGGAGCTGTTTTTT. Translated, it gives CASSYGTGNTGELFF.

J is TRBJ1-1 and V is TRBV5-1, with a possible D match to TRBD1 (5 bases). The CDR3 totals 15 residues. V lost 2 bases, J lost 1 base, and 12 bases lay in between. Germline loops: CDR1 SGHRS, CDR2 YFSETQ. CDR3 loop: CASSFTSRENTEAFF. For the CDR3, the DNA is TGCGCCAGCAGCTTTACCTCCAGGGAGAACACTGAAGCTTTCTTT. The entire variable domain, with the rest obtained from reference TRBV5-1 and TRBJ1-1, is as follows: KAGVTQTPRYLIKTRGQQVTLSCSPISGHRSVSWYQQTPGQGLQFLFEYFSETQRNKGNFPGRFSGRQFSNSRSEMNVSTLELGDSALYLCASSFTSRENTEAFFGQGTRLTVV.

A note on this clone: Other DNA sequences in the sample encode the same CDR3. V gene TRBV27 combines with J gene TRBJ2-7, with a tentative D call TRBD1 (5 bases). CDR1 is MNHEY and CDR2 is SMNVEV in the germline V gene (reference sequence). The CDR3 runs to 15 residues. With 3 bases removed from V and 3 bases from J, the gap between germline ends came to 15 bases. This CDR3 is CASSFDRDLGYEQYF. Written as DNA, the CDR3 is TGTGCCAGCAGTTTTGACAGAGACTTGGGCTACGAGCAGTACTTC.

In its sample, this clone was seen a few times. The rearrangement links TRBV28 to TRBJ1-1; weak D call: TRBD1 (6 bases). With 0 bases removed from V and 3 bases from J, the gap between germline ends came to 20 bases. Germline CDR1 reads MDHEN; CDR2 reads SYDVKM. This CDR3 is built from 18 residues. CDR3 DNA: TGTGCCAGCAGTTTATGGGGGGTTAAACAGGGAGGGGACACTGAAGCTTTCTTT. Protein sequence: CASSLWGVKQGGDTEAFF.

V gene TRBV29-1 combines with J gene TRBJ1-5, with 7 bases that match TRBD1. The ends lost 6 bases at V and 0 bases at J; junction bases unmatched: 11. Germline CDR1 is SQVTM and CDR2 is ANQGSEA. This CDR3 contains 16 residues. The CDR3 sequence: CSVKLRDSYSNQPQHF. The CDR3 DNA is TGCAGCGTCAAATTACGGGACAGCTATAGCAATCAGCCCCAGCATTTT.

On this clone itself: The sample has other DNA sequences that encode this CDR3 too. The CDR3 spells CASSLGTGGAETQYF. The CDR3 DNA is TGTGCCAGCAGCTTAGGGACAGGGGGCGCGGAGACCCAGTACTTC. V is TRBV7-3 and J is TRBJ2-5; 12 bases align to TRBD1. The germline V gene has CDR1 SGHTA and CDR2 FQGTGA. V was pared by 2 bases and J by 5 bases, with 3 bases of the junction left unmatched. CDR3 size: 15 residues.

This rearrangement joins TRBV9 to TRBJ1-5; D unresolved. There are 14 residues in the CDR3. Per the germline V gene, CDR1 is SGDLS and CDR2 is YYNGEE. V was pared by 2 bases and J by 6 bases, with 12 bases between. For the CDR3, the DNA is TGTGCCAGCAGCGTGGACCCTGGGAGTCAGCCCCAGCATTTT. Its protein product is CASSVDPGSQPQHF.

V gene TRBV5-1 combines with J gene TRBJ2-1; 9 bases line up with TRBD1. The CDR3 runs to 15 residues. CDR1 and CDR2 (germline): SGHRS, YFSETQ. The V segment lost 1 base and the J segment 9 bases; nucleotides outside the gene matches: 8. The DNA for the CDR3 is TGCGCCAGCAGCTTGTACAGGGGGCAGGGAGGTGAGCAGTTCTTC. As protein: CASSLYRGQGGEQFF.

The chain employs TRBV29-1 and TRBJ1-3; D not resolved. The ends were cut back, 0 bases at V and 2 bases at J, with 11 bases in the middle. Germline values: CDR1 SQVTM, CDR2 ANQGSEA. The CDR3 is 15 amino acids. CDR3 region: CSVEDRRPPGNTIYF. In nucleotides, the CDR3 is TGCAGCGTTGAAGATCGGAGGCCTCCTGGAAACACCATATATTTT.

This sequence joins TRBV7-2 and TRBJ1-6, with a weak D call TRBD1 (5 bases). The CDR3 is made up of 15 amino acids. V lost 3 bases, J lost 1 base, and 7 bases lay in between. The germline CDR1 and CDR2 sequences are SGHTA and FQGNSA. CDR3 protein: CASSLEGSYNSPLHF. The CDR3 bases are TGTGCCAGCAGCTTGGAGGGGTCCTATAATTCACCCCTCCACTTT.

V and J are TRBV5-1 and TRBJ2-1; D might be TRBD1 (6 bases). The germline V gene encodes CDR1 SGHRS and CDR2 YFSETQ. With 0 bases removed from V and 6 bases from J, the gap between germline ends came to 13 bases. This CDR3 comprises 15 residues. The CDR3 loop reads CASSLAYRAPNEQFF. CDR3 bases: TGCGCCAGCAGCTTGGCCTACAGGGCCCCCAATGAGCAGTTCTTC. The whole variable domain, remainder taken from reference TRBV5-1 and TRBJ2-1, is KAGVTQTPRYLIKTRGQQVTLSCSPISGHRSVSWYQQTPGQGLQFLFEYFSETQRNKGNFPGRFSGRQFSNSRSEMNVSTLELGDSALYLCASSLAYRAPNEQFFGPGTRLTVL.

The chain couples TRBV19 to TRBJ2-7, with 7 nucleotides matching TRBD1. Germline V lookup: CDR1 LNHDA, CDR2 SQIVND (reference sequence). The CDR3 has 17 amino acids. With 0 bases clipped from V and 2 bases from J, the junction kept 10 bases outside the gene matches. The CDR3 coding sequence is TGTGCCAGTAGTATAGAGGTTAGGGGGACAGCCCCCTACGAGCAGTACTTC. Translating gives CASSIEVRGTAPYEQYF.

The chain is built from TRBV20-1 and TRBJ2-7; D remains unclear. This CDR3 contains 11 residues. The V gene's germline CDR1 is DFQATT and CDR2 SNEGSKA (reference sequence). V gave up 5 bases and J gave up 3 bases, with 8 bases separating them. The CDR3 here is CSARVNYEQYF. In DNA, the CDR3 is TGCAGTGCTCGGGTCAACTACGAGCAGTACTTC.

V usage is TRBV28 and J usage is TRBJ1-2; 8 bases agree with TRBD1. The CDR3 totals 14 residues. The germline V gene encodes CDR1 MDHEN and CDR2 SYDVKM. V lost 10 bases to trimming and J lost 3 bases; unmatched junction nucleotides: 10. The CDR3 spells CATKGQGRDYGYTF. As DNA, the CDR3 is TGTGCCACCAAAGGACAGGGAAGGGACTATGGCTACACCTTC.

The chain couples TRBV7-9 to TRBJ2-1, with 10 nucleotides matching TRBD1. The germline CDR1 and CDR2 sequences are SEHNR and FQNEAQ (reference sequence). The V gene end was trimmed by 1 base and the J gene end by 8 bases; junction bases not matched to a gene: 11. The CDR3 loop spans 17 amino acids. Here the CDR3 DNA reads TGTGCCAGCAGCTTAGGCGGCCGATACGACAGGGGGCATGAGCAGTTCTTC. Encoded protein: CASSLGGRYDRGHEQFF.

This sequence joins TRBV6-1 and TRBJ1-1; possibly TRBD1 for D (6 bases). Trimming removed 3 bases at V and 11 bases at J, with 13 bases between. Germline V gene data show CDR1 as MNHNS and CDR2 as SASEGT. The CDR3 length is 12 residues. CDR3 DNA: TGTGCCAGCAGTGATTGGGGGCGGGGGGCTTTCTTT. It encodes CASSDWGRGAFF.

The chain links TRBV2 to TRBJ1-2, with 7 bases lining up with TRBD1. The CDR3 is 14 residues long. The ends lost 4 bases at V and 9 bases at J; junction bases unmatched: 11. CDR1 and CDR2 (germline): SNHLY, FYNNEI. In DNA, the CDR3 is TGTGCCAGCAGTGTAACAGGGGTTCGGGCTAGCTACACCTTC. Protein: CASSVTGVRASYTF. Variable domain in full (rest from reference TRBV2 and TRBJ1-2): EPEVTQTPSHQVTQMGQEVILRCVPISNHLYFYWYRQILGQKVEFLVSFYNNEISEKSEIFDDQFSVERPDGSNFTLKIRSTKLEDSAMYFCASSVTGVRASYTFGSGTRLTVV.

The rearrangement uses TRBV30 and TRBJ1-5, with D unresolved. V was shortened by 3 bases and J by 4 bases, with 10 bases between the two germline ends. Germline V CDR1 and CDR2: GTSNPN, SVGIG (reference sequence). The CDR3 covers 13 residues. In nucleotides, the CDR3 is TGTGCCTGGAGCCCGCAGGAAAATCAGCCCCAGCATTTT. This sequence encodes CAWSPQENQPQHF.

This sequence joins TRBV12-2 and TRBJ2-1; the table assigns TRBD2, which was not confirmed against the DNA. TRBV12-2 represents a pseudogene. The CDR3 sequence is 19 residues long. The CDR3, as DNA: TGTGCAAGTCGCTCTCTGTCCGGGACTAGCGGGGGGGACGACAATGAGCAGTTCTTC. Its translation: CASRSLSGTSGGDDNEQFF.

The V and J genes are TRBV28 and TRBJ2-1; 9 bases line up with TRBD1. The J segment lost 8 bases and the V segment lost 7 bases, leaving 15 bases of the junction unmatched. The CDR3 is 16 residues long. Germline assignment: CDR1 MDHEN and CDR2 SYDVKM. This chain's CDR3 is CASNLSPGQGSYEQFF. The CDR3 DNA is TGTGCCAGCAACCTGAGCCCGGGACAGGGTTCGTATGAGCAGTTCTTC.

The chain uses TRBV27 and TRBJ2-1; TRBD2 agrees at 8 bases. Germline values: CDR1 MNHEY, CDR2 SMNVEV (reference sequence). This CDR3 has 18 residues. The J segment lost 5 bases and the V segment lost 6 bases, leaving 18 bases of the junction unmatched. CDR3 DNA sequence: TGTGCCAGCAGCTTACACGTCAATCTAGCGGGTGACCACAATGAGCAGTTCTTC. It translates to CASSLHVNLAGDHNEQFF.

This clone was detected a few times. The rearrangement joins TRBV7-9 to TRBJ2-7; weak D call: TRBD1 (6 bases). The CDR3 has 15 residues. Germline CDR1 and CDR2: SEHNR and FQNEAQ (reference sequence). Trimming took off 4 bases at V and 2 bases at J, with 15 bases between the two ends. The CDR3 sequence: CASSCMGARAYEQYF. The DNA for the CDR3 is TGTGCCAGCAGCTGCATGGGGGCACGGGCCTACGAGCAGTACTTC.

The chain joins TRBV9 to TRBJ2-7, with TRBD1 matching 9 bases. Looked up from germline, CDR1 is SGDLS and CDR2 is YYNGEE. The ends lost 3 bases at V and 4 bases at J; junction bases unmatched: 5. The CDR3 runs 14 residues. The CDR3 DNA sequence: TGTGCCAGCAGCGCCCAGGGACAGGGTTACGAGCAGTACTTC. Its protein is CASSAQGQGYEQYF. The variable domain in full, with the rest retrieved from reference TRBV9 and TRBJ2-7, is DSGVTQTPKHLITATGQRVTLRCSPRSGDLSVYWYQQSLDQGLQFLIQYYNGEERAKGNILERFSAQQFPDLHSELNLSSLELGDSALYFCASSAQGQGYEQYFGPGTRLTVT.